These 4 T cell receptor beta chains originate from one sample sequenced in a study of T cell responses to AZD1222 COVID-19 vaccine. Produced via immunoSEQ multiplex PCR; TCRdb's table is partial and in-frame only. Of about 96,000 clones listed, about 89% were seen once; the top ten hold 1.6%. This specimen was peripheral blood, taken on day 0 of AZD1222 vaccination. All receptors derive from an adult in good health.

The chain links TRBV6-6 to TRBJ2-6; 7 positions agree with TRBD1. Germline V gives CDR1 MNHNY, CDR2 SVGAGI (reference sequence). Trimming cost V 6 bases and J 0 bases; bases outside gene matches: 17. There are 20 residues in the CDR3. CDR3 in DNA: TGTGCCAGCAGCACCACCCACTGGGACAGCTATTTCTCTGGGGCCAACGTCCTGACTTTC. Encoded protein: CASSTTHWDSYFSGANVLTF.

The chain uses TRBV19 and TRBJ2-7; 15 bases match TRBD2. Germline-derived CDR1 and CDR2 are LNHDA and SQIVND (reference sequence). J lost 0 bases, V lost 5 bases, and 11 bases had no gene match. The CDR3 runs to 19 residues. The CDR3 loop is CASSSGLAGGLRSSYEQYF. The CDR3 DNA reads as TGTGCCAGTAGTTCGGGACTAGCGGGGGGCCTTAGATCCTCCTACGAGCAGTACTTC.

This clone appeared a single time. The chain has TRBV7-8 and TRBJ2-2, with 13 bases lining up with TRBD2. CDR1 is SGHVS, CDR2 FQNEAQ, per germline. The V segment lost 7 bases and the J segment 0 bases; nucleotides outside the gene matches: 11. This CDR3 has 19 residues. In DNA form, the CDR3 reads TGTGCCAGCAACGAACCAAGGACTAGCGGGGGTTCGAACACCGGGGAGCTGTTTTTT. This gives the protein CASNEPRTSGGSNTGELFF.

The rearrangement joins TRBV6-5 to TRBJ2-7, with D possibly being TRBD2 (6 bases). Per germline, CDR1 MNHEY and CDR2 SVGAGI. V dropped 3 bases and J dropped 5 bases, with 14 bases sitting between them. The CDR3 extends over 14 amino acids. The CDR3 protein is CASSYGGDLNEQYF. CDR3 nucleotides: TGTGCCAGCAGTTATGGAGGGGATCTAAACGAGCAGTACTTC.